The rows below give T cell receptor beta chains drawn from one sample of a study of TIL therapy for anti-PD-1-resistant metastatic lung cancer. The table came from immunoSEQ multiplex PCR; TCRdb's copy has only in-frame clones and leaves some out. The data contain roughly 92,000 clones, just over 65% of them singletons. The sequences come from tumor tissue, collected at baseline. These receptors all come from a person aged 25 to 85 with non-small cell lung cancer. Each CDR3 is given without its conserved first and last residue.

v_call	j_call	cdr3_aa
TRBV18	TRBJ2-3	ASSPSKGGRTDTQY
TRBV7-9	TRBJ1-1	ASSFGNTEAF
TRBV7-2	TRBJ2-7	ASSVRDHAFEQY
TRBV5-1	TRBJ1-1	ASTQTDGGDTEAF
TRBV7-7	TRBJ2-5	ASSLEQQETQY
TRBV9	TRBJ2-7	ASSPKGGSSYEQY
TRBV12-2	TRBJ2-3	ASRHNNGGPRSFTDTQY
TRBV19	TRBJ1-5	ASSTGQAHQPQH
TRBV7-9	TRBJ1-2	ASSLLGGYGYT
TRBV7-2	TRBJ1-5	ASRTGGVFSNQPQH
TRBV7-2	TRBJ2-1	ASAPPGGPSEQF
TRBV28	TRBJ2-7	ASSFLAGRYEQY
TRBV7-8	TRBJ2-2	ASSWPSIAANTGELF
TRBV6-5	TRBJ1-2	ASSYRGQRNYGYT
TRBV9	TRBJ2-6	ASSPWVSGANVLT
TRBV5-1	TRBJ2-1	ASSLGLADYNEQF
TRBV10-3	TRBJ1-6	ATLQGYGSPLH
TRBV19	TRBJ2-3	ASSVGTGSDTQY
TRBV5-1	TRBJ1-6	ASSLGTGDGFNSPLH
TRBV6-5	TRBJ2-2	ASSHTNTGELF
TRBV9	TRBJ2-6	ASSYHREVGSGANVLT
TRBV5-1	TRBJ1-6	ASTAGAPVNNSPLH
TRBV18	TRBJ2-2	ASSPNRLAGSSGELF
TRBV11-2	TRBJ2-7	ASSFWTVSSYEQY
TRBV2	TRBJ1-6	ASTGFGGGNNSPLH
TRBV6-6	TRBJ2-7	ASCYETGGYEQY
TRBV4-3	TRBJ2-1	ASSQQLAGGNEQF
TRBV2	TRBJ1-1	ASSSSRQGSEAF
TRBV25-1	TRBJ2-6	ASSEPGSGANVLT
TRBV19	TRBJ2-1	ASSIAGQFDEQF
TRBV28	TRBJ2-7	ASRTTGLADSYEQY
TRBV10-2	TRBJ2-5	ASSEYRRRTQETQY
TRBV5-1	TRBJ2-5	ASSLRQGAMTQY
TRBV10-3	TRBJ2-7	AIREDSAYEQY
TRBV9	TRBJ2-1	ASSGQVGGYNEQF
TRBV7-8	TRBJ2-1	ASSYRLAPYNEQF
TRBV4-1	TRBJ2-1	ASSQGYLAGREQF
TRBV7-2	TRBJ1-3	ASSSLGGFSGNTIY
TRBV5-1	TRBJ2-7	ASSSQTGTGEQY
TRBV4-2	TRBJ2-7	ASSQEPGRYYEQY
TRBV27	TRBJ2-7	ASSLRTGTEQY
TRBV3-1/TRBV3-2	TRBJ1-2	ASSQDRAGGYT